The 22 T cell receptor beta chains below come from one sample, sequenced in a study of T-cell reconstitution after alpha-beta-depleted transplantation in children. This sample's TCRbeta library carried unique molecular identifier barcodes. One entry per CDR3 protein results from TCRdb running MiXCR on the PCR reads. This table has 900,000 or so distinct CDR3 sequences, about 15% appearing once. The material was PBMCs, mostly from graft donor cells, obtained 360 days after TCRalphabeta/CD19-depleted stem cell transplant. The receptors come from a male patient aged 10 to 17 who had a stem cell transplant for acute lymphoblastic leukemia, so the T cells may come from the graft donor.

The sample holds a few counts of this clonotype. The chain carries TRBV7-9 and TRBJ2-1; D gene ambiguous. V lost 5 bases and J lost 9, with 20 bases in between. In germline, CDR1 is SEHNR, CDR2 FQNEAQ (reference sequence). CDR3 length equals 15 residues. The CDR3 nucleotides are TGTGCCAGCAGCCCCCTGGCCTATCGGACGGGTGAGCAGTTCTTC. Translated, it gives CASSPLAYRTGEQFF.

There are many counts of this clonotype. The V call is TRBV6-5, the J call TRBJ2-2; 7 bases align to TRBD1. The ends lost 5 bases at V and 6 bases at J; junction bases unmatched: 12. The CDR3 totals 16 residues. Germline V gene data show CDR1 as MNHEY and CDR2 as SVGAGI. The CDR3 is CASSHRPRGHAGELFF. In DNA form, the CDR3 reads TGTGCCAGCAGTCACCGCCCGAGGGGGCATGCCGGGGAGCTGTTTTTT.

This chain links TRBV28 with TRBJ2-7; TRBD2 might be the D (6 bases). The germline V gene has CDR1 MDHEN and CDR2 SYDVKM. This CDR3 comprises 15 residues. Trimming took 5 bases from V and 3 from J, leaving 17 bases between them. DNA for the CDR3: TGTGCCAGCAGTCCCGCCGGGGTAGCGGACTACGAGCAGTACTTC. This translates into CASSPAGVADYEQYF.

The V call is TRBV14, the J call TRBJ2-4, with a possible D match to TRBD1 (5 bases). The CDR3 is 12 amino acids. Per the germline V gene, CDR1 is SGHDN and CDR2 is FVKESK. V lost 1 base and J 13 bases, leaving 11 bases between the germline ends. In DNA, the CDR3 is TGTGCCAGCAGCCAAGCGTTGACAGCCCAGTACTTC. It translates to CASSQALTAQYF.

This clonotype was seen more than once but under ten times. The V gene is TRBV4-1, the J gene TRBJ2-7; D remains ambiguous. The CDR3 spans 14 residues. CDR1 MGHRA and CDR2 YSYEKL come from the germline V gene. With 1 base removed from V and 3 bases from J, the gap between germline ends came to 10 bases. The CDR3 reads CASSQGGTYYEQYF. The CDR3 DNA reads as TGCGCCAGCAGCCAAGGAGGCACGTACTACGAGCAGTACTTC.

The chain links TRBV20-1 to TRBJ2-1, with TRBD2 matching over 9 bases. The junction had 7 bases not matched to a gene; V was cut back by 5 bases and J by 5 bases. Germline loops: CDR1 DFQATT, CDR2 SNEGSKA (reference sequence). The CDR3 covers 14 residues. The CDR3 region is CSARTSVGNNEQFF. The CDR3 DNA sequence: TGCAGTGCTCGGACTAGCGTTGGTAACAATGAGCAGTTCTTC.

The rearrangement joins TRBV28 to TRBJ1-4, with a tentative D call TRBD1 (6 bases). Germline V CDR1 and CDR2: MDHEN, SYDVKM. This CDR3 is 15 amino acids long. Trimming stripped 2 bases from V and 3 bases from J, with 10 bases between. CDR3 coding DNA: TGTGCCAGCAGTTTAGGGGGGGCATCTAATGAAAAACTGTTTTTT. Its protein is CASSLGGASNEKLFF.

The sample holds a few counts of this clonotype. This rearrangement joins TRBV25-1 to TRBJ2-5, with D tentatively TRBD1 (6 bases). Germline lookup yields CDR1 MGHDK and CDR2 SYGVNS. The CDR3 runs to 16 residues. V was clipped by 3 bases and J by 3 bases, with 17 bases between them. The CDR3 nucleotides read TGTGCCAGCAGTGACCTCGACAGGATTTCAAAAGAGACCCAGTACTTC. It is translated as CASSDLDRISKETQYF.

This clonotype was observed a handful of times. The chain couples TRBV5-1 to TRBJ1-3, with TRBD1 identical over 8 bases. V trimming: 5 bases; J trimming: 2 bases; junction bases outside the gene matches: 15. CDR1 is SGHRS and CDR2 is YFSETQ in the germline V gene. The CDR3 is 18 amino acids. The CDR3 sequence is CASSLTHTGQGAGNTIYF. The CDR3 DNA reads as TGCGCCAGCAGTCTAACCCACACCGGACAGGGAGCTGGAAACACCATATATTTT.

This chain connects TRBV4-1 to TRBJ2-5, with D possibly matching TRBD2 (6 bases). The CDR3 extends over 16 amino acids. Germline V lookup: CDR1 MGHRA, CDR2 YSYEKL. V dropped 0 bases and J dropped 7 bases, with 18 bases sitting between them. The CDR3 spells CASSQDATSGVRTQYF. CDR3 coding DNA: TGCGCCAGCAGCCAAGATGCGACTTCGGGGGTCCGGACCCAGTACTTC.

V is TRBV14 and J is TRBJ2-7, with D perhaps matching TRBD1 (6 bases). The CDR3 sequence is 14 residues long. Germline CDR1 SGHDN, CDR2 FVKESK. Trimming shortened V by 3 bases and J by 6 bases, and 15 bases separated the two germline ends. Here the CDR3 reads CASSHTQGVSEQYF. CDR3 coding DNA: TGTGCCAGCAGCCATACACAGGGAGTTAGCGAGCAGTACTTC.

This chain uses TRBV3-1 with TRBJ2-2; 8 bases are shared with TRBD1. V shed 0 bases and J 2 bases; nucleotides not matched to a gene: 20. Per the germline V gene, CDR1 is LGHDT and CDR2 is YNNKEL (reference sequence). This CDR3 contains 22 residues. CDR3 bases: TGTGCCAGCAGCCAAGATCGGACTATCGCAGGGGGCCCAAATGAAAACACCGGGGAGCTGTTTTTT. This sequence encodes CASSQDRTIAGGPNENTGELFF.

The table lists this clonotype with a count of one. At one of its ends the junction is not consistent with the germline gene, which may arise from a read error. This chain joins TRBV25-1 and TRBJ2-7; 15 nucleotides line up with TRBD2. The CDR3 totals 18 residues. Germline V CDR1 and CDR2: MGHDK, SYGVNS. The CDR3 DNA is TGTGCCAGCAGTTTCAACGGACTAGCGGGAGGGCCCTCCCACGAGCAGTACTTC. Translation gives CASSFNGLAGGPSHEQYF.

Many counts were recorded for this clonotype. The J gene is TRBJ1-5, the V gene TRBV28; D gene uncertain. This CDR3 has 13 amino acids. Germline assignment: CDR1 MDHEN and CDR2 SYDVKM. V was shortened by 5 bases and J by 7 bases, with 12 bases between the two germline ends. Written as DNA, the CDR3 is TGTGCCAGCAGTCACCAACGGGTGCAGCCCCAGCATTTT. It encodes CASSHQRVQPQHF.

This clonotype appeared many times. V is TRBV5-6 and J is TRBJ1-4; D is ambiguous. The germline V gene has CDR1 SGHDT and CDR2 YYEEEE. CDR3 length: 14 residues. The V end lost 6 bases, the J end lost 5 bases, and 14 bases lay between the germline ends. The DNA of the CDR3 is TGTGCCAGCAAGTCCTGGGTGCAAAATGAAAAACTGTTTTTT. Translated: CASKSWVQNEKLFF.

This clonotype has at least ten counts. CDR3 nucleotides: TGTGCCATCAGTGAGTTACTAGCGGGAGTCAGAGAGACCCAGTACTTC. The encoded protein is CAISELLAGVRETQYF. The rearrangement links TRBV10-3 to TRBJ2-5; 11 positions match TRBD2. Germline loops: CDR1 ENHRY, CDR2 SYGVKD. CDR3 length equals 16 residues. V dropped 1 base and J dropped 4; count of bases not matched to a gene: 5.

The rearrangement joins TRBV20-1 to TRBJ2-7; D might be TRBD1 (6 bases). There are 15 residues in the CDR3. Deletions cut 7 bases from V and 2 bases from J, with 21 bases between. Germline V gene data show CDR1 as DFQATT and CDR2 as SNEGSKA (reference sequence). The CDR3 nucleotides read TGCAGTGTTCTTTCTCCGGGACAACCGACCTACGAGCAGTACTTC. Amino acid sequence: CSVLSPGQPTYEQYF.

This clonotype has a single count. This chain connects TRBV25-1 to TRBJ1-1, with TRBD1 identical over 7 bases. The V gene end was trimmed by 2 bases and the J gene end by 4 bases; junction bases not matched to a gene: 7. The CDR3 extends over 15 amino acids. CDR1 and CDR2 from the germline V gene are MGHDK and SYGVNS. This CDR3 is CASSEEETGSTEAFF. The CDR3 DNA is TGTGCCAGCAGTGAAGAGGAGACAGGGAGCACTGAAGCTTTCTTT.

The rearrangement uses TRBV29-1 and TRBJ2-7; 8 bases line up with TRBD2. CDR3 length equals 14 residues. The ends lost 8 bases at V and 0 bases at J; junction bases unmatched: 9. From germline, CDR1 is SQVTM and CDR2 ANQGSEA. CDR3 nucleotide sequence: TGCAGCACCGTACTAGCGGAGACCTCCTACGAGCAGTACTTC. It yields the protein CSTVLAETSYEQYF.

The genes are TRBV2 and TRBJ1-5, with a tentative D call TRBD1 (6 bases). Trimming removed 1 base at V and 4 bases at J, with 17 bases between. The CDR3 consists of 17 residues. Germline-derived CDR1 and CDR2 are SNHLY and FYNNEI. CDR3 in amino acids: CASSEGWGLTVNQPQHF. The CDR3 DNA reads TGTGCCAGCAGTGAAGGGTGGGGGCTTACGGTAAATCAGCCCCAGCATTTT.

The sample holds a few counts of this clonotype. This rearrangement joins TRBV5-1 to TRBJ2-1; 8 bases map to TRBD1. This CDR3 contains 16 residues. V lost 0 bases to trimming and J lost 4 bases; unmatched junction nucleotides: 6. The germline V gene encodes CDR1 SGHRS and CDR2 YFSETQ. DNA for the CDR3: TGCGCCAGCAGCTTGGCCAGGGGGCGCACATACAATGAGCAGTTCTTC. Protein product: CASSLARGRTYNEQFF.

This clonotype was counted at least ten times. V and J are TRBV20-1 and TRBJ2-7; 7 bases are a match to TRBD2. Unmatched junction bases numbered 6, after V lost 8 bases and J lost 5 bases. In germline, CDR1 is DFQATT, CDR2 SNEGSKA (reference sequence). This CDR3 is 11 amino acids long. Here the CDR3 reads CSTGGNHEQYF. The CDR3 nucleotides read TGCAGTACCGGGGGGAACCACGAGCAGTACTTC.